Presented here are 8 T cell receptor beta chains from one specimen sequenced in a study of blood T cell repertoires in COVID-19. Profiled with immunoSEQ multiplex PCR; TCRdb holds only in-frame clones, not every one. The data contain approximately 410,000 clones, about nine tenths of them seen just once; the ten biggest clones take up approximately 1.4%. Material: peripheral blood. These receptors were collected from a woman aged 25 to 39 with active or convalescent COVID-19.

The chain combines TRBV6-7 with TRBJ2-3; TRBD2 agrees at 12 bases. TRBV6-7 is an ORF; its function is uncertain. This CDR3 spans 17 amino acids. Germline trimming cut 2 bases from V and 4 bases from J; bases unmatched to any gene: 7. CDR3 amino acids: CASSYALLAGGSDTQYF. DNA of the CDR3: TGTGCCAGCAGTTACGCTCTACTAGCGGGAGGTTCAGATACGCAGTATTTT.

The CDR3 DNA sequence: TGTGCCATTCGAAGGGAGGAGGCCGGGGAGCTGTTTTTT. Encoded protein: CAIRREEAGELFF. The V and J genes are TRBV5-4 and TRBJ2-2; TRBD2 is a possible D gene (6 bases). There are 13 residues in the CDR3. The germline V and J ends were trimmed by 9 bases and 6 bases, with 15 bases remaining between them. Germline CDR1 and CDR2: SGHNT and YYREEE (reference sequence).

The table lists this clone with a count of one. The junction and the germline gene differ at one end; a read error may be behind it. V usage is TRBV27 and J usage is TRBJ2-1; 7 nucleotides agree with TRBD2. Germline V gene data show CDR1 as MNHEY and CDR2 as SMNVEV (reference sequence). The CDR3 runs 17 residues. Written as DNA, the CDR3 is TGTGCCAGCAGTTCTCCACGTGTTGACGGGGGGTACAATGAGCAATTCTTC. It is translated as CASSSPRVDGGYNEQFF.

This clone was counted once. The chain recombines TRBV6-5 with TRBJ2-7, with 13 bases that match TRBD2. The germline CDR1 and CDR2 sequences are MNHEY and SVGAGI. This CDR3 comprises 16 residues. After removal of 2 bases from V and 6 bases from J, the junction contained 7 bases not matched to a gene. CDR3 protein: CASSYGTSGILIEQYF. CDR3 DNA: TGTGCCAGCAGTTACGGGACTAGCGGGATATTAATCGAGCAGTACTTC.

This chain joins TRBV12-3 or TRBV12-4 and TRBJ2-3, with no clear D. This CDR3 comprises 13 residues. Trimming took off 6 bases at V and 0 bases at J, with 7 bases between the two ends. CDR3 DNA sequence: TGTGCCAGCAGCCTCGGGAGCACAGATACGCAGTATTTT. This encodes CASSLGSTDTQYF.

This rearrangement joins TRBV6-5 to TRBJ1-5, with D possibly matching TRBD1 (5 bases). V lost 6 bases and J 0 bases, leaving 12 bases between the germline ends. The CDR3 has 15 amino acids. Germline V gene lookup returns CDR1 MNHEY and CDR2 SVGAGI. This chain's CDR3 is CASRPGHNSNQPQHF. CDR3 nucleotide sequence: TGTGCCAGCAGACCCGGACATAATAGCAATCAGCCCCAGCATTTT.

The chain recombines TRBV27 with TRBJ2-3, with 8 bases fitting TRBD2. V lost 8 bases and J lost 4; bases outside the gene matches: 17. CDR1 and CDR2 (germline): MNHEY, SMNVEV (reference sequence). The CDR3 runs to 17 residues. CDR3 in amino acids: CASSGGRGRVPADTQYF. The CDR3 DNA reads as TGTGCCAGCTCGGGGGGGCGCGGAAGGGTGCCGGCAGATACGCAGTATTTT.

The chain couples TRBV28 to TRBJ1-1; possible D gene TRBD1, 5 bases. The germline CDR1 and CDR2 sequences are MDHEN and SYDVKM. The ends were cut back, 7 bases at V and 1 base at J, with 13 bases in the middle. The CDR3 extends over 14 amino acids. The CDR3 coding sequence is TGTGCCAGCACCCGGGGGGGGAAGAACACTGAAGCTTTCTTT. Its translation is CASTRGGKNTEAFF.